One and the same sample provided the 29 T cell receptor beta chains below, sequenced in a study of shared clonotypes between healthy human individuals. Libraries were prepared by immunoSEQ multiplex PCR; TCRdb keeps only in-frame clonotypes and omits some of them. The sample contains about 1.5 million clones, about 96% of which appear only once. The sample consisted of naive CD4+ T cells sorted from blood. The subset here: CD45RA+ positively selected. The source of these receptors is a man aged 25-40 years in good health.

This chain uses TRBV14 with TRBJ2-5; TRBD2 matches 12 bases. Losses at the gene ends were 1 base for V and 5 bases for J; bases not matched to a gene: 8. The CDR3 spans 17 residues. Per germline, CDR1 SGHDN and CDR2 FVKESK. The chain's CDR3 is CASSQGLTSGRGETQYF. Here the CDR3 DNA reads TGTGCCAGCAGCCAAGGACTGACTAGCGGGAGAGGGGAGACCCAGTACTTC.

CDR3 DNA sequence: TGTGCCAGCAGCGCGTTGGCCCCAATAGATACGCAGTATTTT. This codes for CASSALAPIDTQYF. V and J are TRBV9 and TRBJ2-3; D is uncertain. V lost 3 bases and J 5 bases, leaving 13 bases between the germline ends. Germline V gene lookup returns CDR1 SGDLS and CDR2 YYNGEE. This CDR3 region has 14 residues.

The V gene is TRBV5-4, the J gene TRBJ1-1; no firm D call. Germline assignment: CDR1 SGHNT and CDR2 YYREEE (reference sequence). This CDR3 has 15 residues. Trimming removed 4 bases at V and 0 bases at J, with 13 bases between. The CDR3 here is CASSRNRGLNTEAFF. CDR3 sequence (DNA): TGTGCCAGCAGCAGGAATCGAGGTTTGAACACTGAAGCTTTCTTT.

As to this clone: Within the sample, other DNA sequences also encode this same CDR3. V gene TRBV5-1 combines with J gene TRBJ1-5; the D is unclear. Trimming shortened V by 0 bases and J by 5 bases, and 6 bases separated the two germline ends. The CDR3 is made up of 13 amino acids. Germline lookup yields CDR1 SGHRS and CDR2 YFSETQ. The CDR3 sequence is CASSLAPDQPQHF. The CDR3 DNA sequence: TGCGCCAGCAGCTTGGCCCCGGATCAGCCCCAGCATTTT.

The chain joins TRBV18 to TRBJ2-7; perhaps TRBD1 as D (5 bases). The germline V and J ends were trimmed by 4 bases and 2 bases, with 12 bases remaining between them. The CDR3 loop spans 14 amino acids. Germline assignment: CDR1 KGHSH and CDR2 LQKENI. The CDR3 DNA is TGTGCCAGCTCACTGGCGGCAGGGCCCTACGAGCAGTACTTC. This sequence encodes CASSLAAGPYEQYF.

This clone was seen only once. Here the CDR3 DNA reads TGTGCCAGCAGCGGCTACAACTCTGGGGCCAACGTCCTGACTTTC. Encoded protein: CASSGYNSGANVLTF. The rearrangement uses TRBV7-9 and TRBJ2-6; D uncertain. The ends were cut back, 5 bases at V and 0 bases at J, with 8 bases in the middle. The CDR3 covers 15 residues. Germline CDR1 reads SEHNR; CDR2 reads FQNEAQ (reference sequence).

V usage is TRBV18 and J usage is TRBJ2-1; 7 bases are a match to TRBD1. The CDR3 runs to 15 residues. Germline CDR1 KGHSH, CDR2 LQKENI. V shed 2 bases and J 7 bases; nucleotides not matched to a gene: 8. In DNA form, the CDR3 reads TGTGCCAGCTCACCAACGCGGACAGGATTAAATGAGCAGTTCTTC. Translating gives CASSPTRTGLNEQFF.

Here the CDR3 DNA reads TGCGCCAGCAGCTTGGGTGGTGATAGACAGTTCTTC. This encodes CASSLGGDRQFF. The rearrangement links TRBV5-1 to TRBJ2-1; D gene unclear. The length of the CDR3 is 12 residues. With 0 bases removed from V and 13 bases from J, the gap between germline ends came to 11 bases. The V gene's germline CDR1 is SGHRS and CDR2 YFSETQ.

J is TRBJ2-5 and V is TRBV28, with 7 nucleotides matching TRBD2. After removal of 2 bases from V and 5 bases from J, the junction contained 8 bases not matched to a gene. The CDR3 loop spans 15 amino acids. Germline assignment: CDR1 MDHEN and CDR2 SYDVKM. CDR3: CASSLAGLYLETQYF. CDR3 DNA sequence: TGTGCCAGCAGTTTAGCGGGACTATATCTGGAGACCCAGTACTTC.

This clone has only one observation. Other DNA sequences in this specimen translate into the identical CDR3. V gene TRBV30 combines with J gene TRBJ1-5; D gene unclear. The V end was cut by 1 base, the J end by 4 bases, with 5 bases between. Per the germline V gene, CDR1 is GTSNPN and CDR2 is SVGIG (reference sequence). The CDR3 is made up of 12 amino acids. CDR3 sequence reads: CAWSGQNQPQHF. The CDR3 nucleotides are TGTGCCTGGAGTGGGCAGAATCAGCCCCAGCATTTT.

The chain uses TRBV11-2 and TRBJ2-7; D not resolved. The germline V gene encodes CDR1 SGHAT and CDR2 FQNNGV. Trimming took off 5 bases at V and 5 bases at J, with 7 bases between the two ends. This CDR3 contains 11 residues. The CDR3 loop is CASSPMNEQYF. The DNA of the CDR3 is TGTGCCAGCAGCCCAATGAACGAGCAGTACTTC.

This chain joins TRBV6-5 and TRBJ2-7; weak D call: TRBD1 (5 bases). Germline lookup yields CDR1 MNHEY and CDR2 SVGAGI. V shed 0 bases and J shed 0 bases, with 12 bases lying between them. The CDR3 covers 16 residues. The CDR3 here is CASSYSRTSSSYEQYF. CDR3 DNA: TGTGCCAGCAGTTACTCGAGGACAAGTTCCTCCTACGAGCAGTACTTC.

J is TRBJ2-3 and V is TRBV30, with 9 bases that match TRBD1. V gave up 5 bases and J gave up 5 bases; unmatched junction bases: 5. The CDR3 length is 13 residues. The germline V gene has CDR1 GTSNPN and CDR2 SVGIG (reference sequence). CDR3 DNA sequence: TGTGCCTGGGCCCGGGACAGGGAAGATACGCAGTATTTT. The encoded protein is CAWARDREDTQYF.

The rearrangement joins TRBV9 to TRBJ2-7; D is ambiguous. Germline CDR1 reads SGDLS; CDR2 reads YYNGEE. This CDR3 region has 13 residues. The V end lost 2 bases, the J end lost 3 bases, and 9 bases lay between the germline ends. The CDR3 nucleotides read TGTGCCAGCAGCGTGAGTCCCGGCTACGAGCAGTACTTC. It specifies CASSVSPGYEQYF.

The chain has TRBV6-1 and TRBJ1-5; no reliable D call. Trimming removed 7 bases at V and 3 bases at J, with 10 bases between. This CDR3 region has 13 residues. The germline V gene encodes CDR1 MNHNS and CDR2 SASEGT. CDR3 nucleotide sequence: TGTGCCAGCACCTGGACGGTCAATCAGCCCCAGCATTTT. It codes for CASTWTVNQPQHF.

Points on this clone: The sample contains more than one DNA sequence encoding this CDR3. The CDR3 DNA follows: TGTGCCACCAGCAGAGGTGGCAGCAGCAATCAGCCCCAGCATTTT. This gives the protein CATSRGGSSNQPQHF. The chain couples TRBV15 to TRBJ1-5; unclear D gene. V lost 1 base and J lost 1, with 8 bases in between. CDR1 and CDR2 from the germline V gene are LNHNV and YYDKDF (reference sequence). The CDR3 sequence is 15 residues long.

This chain uses TRBV6-5 with TRBJ2-7; possible D gene TRBD2, 5 bases. Trimming removed 6 bases from V and 3 bases from J, with 15 bases in between. The germline gives CDR1 MNHEY, CDR2 SVGAGI. This CDR3 has 14 residues. The CDR3 DNA sequence: TGTGCCAGCAGCCCCCTAGGTGGGAGCTACGAGCAGTACTTC. Translating it yields CASSPLGGSYEQYF.

Regarding this clone: One junction end does not reproduce the germline sequence, and a read error may be involved. The CDR3 is CASSQTRGGVGHF. CDR3 DNA sequence: TGTGCCAGCAGCCAAACTCGGGGAGGGGTAGGGCACTTC. The gene calls are TRBV7-9 and TRBJ1-2, with a possible D match to TRBD1 (5 bases). Germline CDR1 SEHNR, CDR2 FQNEAQ (reference sequence). This CDR3 is 13 amino acids long.

The J gene is TRBJ2-6, the V gene TRBV7-6; 8 nucleotides align to TRBD1. The ends lost 5 bases at V and 0 bases at J; junction bases unmatched: 9. There are 18 residues in the CDR3. Germline CDR1 is SGHVS and CDR2 is FNYEAQ. CDR3 sequence: CASSIRGPANSGANVLTF. CDR3 nucleotide sequence: TGTGCCAGCAGCATCAGGGGGCCCGCGAACTCTGGGGCCAACGTCCTGACTTTC.

The chain carries TRBV4-2 and TRBJ2-5; 11 positions agree with TRBD2. This CDR3 has 17 residues. V lost 2 bases and J lost 5; bases outside the gene matches: 10. CDR1 is LGHNA, CDR2 YNFKEQ, per germline. Here the CDR3 reads CASSQKLAGAQMETQYF. The DNA for the CDR3 is TGTGCCAGCAGCCAAAAACTAGCGGGAGCGCAGATGGAGACCCAGTACTTC.

The gene calls are TRBV9 and TRBJ2-1; 9 nucleotides line up with TRBD1. With 4 bases clipped from V and 10 bases from J, the junction kept 24 bases outside the gene matches. Germline loops: CDR1 SGDLS, CDR2 YYNGEE. The CDR3 is made up of 19 amino acids. Here the CDR3 reads CASSPLLPGRTGASREQFF. In DNA, the CDR3 is TGTGCCAGCAGCCCACTCCTCCCGGGAAGGACAGGGGCTTCCCGAGAGCAGTTCTTC.

CDR3 residues: CASSLGENTEAFF. The CDR3 DNA reads TGTGCCAGCAGCTTGGGAGAGAACACTGAAGCTTTCTTT. V usage is TRBV11-2 and J usage is TRBJ1-1; D gene unclear. V was trimmed by 3 bases and J by 1 base, leaving 6 bases between them. The CDR3 is made up of 13 amino acids. The germline CDR1 and CDR2 sequences are SGHAT and FQNNGV.

The chain has TRBV5-1 and TRBJ2-2; D unclear. Germline assignment: CDR1 SGHRS and CDR2 YFSETQ. V lost 0 bases, J lost 3 bases, and 9 bases lay in between. The CDR3 sequence is 15 residues long. The CDR3 coding sequence is TGCGCCAGCAGCTTGGTTGGCAAATACACCGGGGAGCTGTTTTTT. Translated: CASSLVGKYTGELFF. The full variable domain, rest sourced from reference TRBV5-1 and TRBJ2-2, is KAGVTQTPRYLIKTRGQQVTLSCSPISGHRSVSWYQQTPGQGLQFLFEYFSETQRNKGNFPGRFSGRQFSNSRSEMNVSTLELGDSALYLCASSLVGKYTGELFFGEGSRLTVL.

V and J are TRBV5-1 and TRBJ2-3; 7 nucleotides align to TRBD1. The CDR3 contains 16 residues. In germline, CDR1 is SGHRS, CDR2 YFSETQ. J lost 4 bases, V lost 2 bases, and 10 bases had no gene match. This CDR3 is CASSLLPGQQADTQYF. CDR3 DNA sequence: TGCGCCAGCAGCTTACTCCCGGGACAGCAGGCAGATACGCAGTATTTT.

About this clone: Distinct nucleotide sequences in the sample also encode this CDR3. The V and J genes are TRBV5-1 and TRBJ2-3, with 7 bases lining up with TRBD2. Germline values: CDR1 SGHRS, CDR2 YFSETQ. With V trimmed by 0 bases and J by 0 bases, 1 base remained unmatched. The CDR3 totals 15 residues. Here the CDR3 reads CASSLGGSSTDTQYF. The CDR3 DNA sequence: TGCGCCAGCAGCTTGGGCGGGAGCAGCACAGATACGCAGTATTTT.

This clone was detected only once. The chain combines TRBV28 with TRBJ2-7, with D tentatively TRBD1 or TRBD2 (6 bases each). From germline, CDR1 is MDHEN and CDR2 SYDVKM. The CDR3 spans 15 residues. Trimming stripped 6 bases from V and 0 bases from J, with 15 bases between. CDR3 loop: CASRTGLLSSYEQYF. The DNA for the CDR3 is TGTGCCAGCAGGACAGGACTACTCAGCTCCTACGAGCAGTACTTC.

The chain joins TRBV6-5 to TRBJ2-1; TRBD1 agrees at 7 bases. The germline V gene encodes CDR1 MNHEY and CDR2 SVGAGI. This CDR3 has 14 amino acids. The V and J ends lost 7 bases and 2 bases, in that order; junction bases with no gene match: 5. This chain's CDR3 is CASTRTGTYNEQFF. CDR3 DNA: TGTGCCAGCACCCGGACAGGTACCTACAATGAGCAGTTCTTC.

V and J are TRBV28 and TRBJ2-4, with a tentative D call TRBD1 (6 bases). Trimming pared 7 bases from V and 8 bases from J, leaving 18 bases between. Germline V gives CDR1 MDHEN, CDR2 SYDVKM. CDR3 size: 14 residues. The CDR3 protein is CASTPITTGDIQYF. CDR3 nucleotides: TGTGCCAGCACCCCTATTACGACAGGAGACATTCAGTACTTC. The full variable domain, with the rest looked up from reference TRBV28 and TRBJ2-4, is DVKVTQSSRYLVKRTGEKVFLECVQDMDHENMFWYRQDPGLGLRLIYFSYDVKMKEKGDIPEGYSVSREKKERFSLILESASTNQTSMYLCASTPITTGDIQYFGAGTRLSVL.

The genes are TRBV2 and TRBJ1-1; tentative D call: TRBD1 (5 bases). CDR3 size: 13 residues. Trimming pared 8 bases from V and 0 bases from J, leaving 10 bases between. From germline, CDR1 is SNHLY and CDR2 FYNNEI. In DNA, the CDR3 is TGTGCCAGCGGGGGACGGGTGAACACTGAAGCTTTCTTT. Amino acids: CASGGRVNTEAFF.